This T cell receptor beta chain was sequenced in a study of CD8+CD57+ T cells in acquired aplastic anemia. Overall study findings and caveats: Controls did not differ significantly from patients in CD8+ Simpson's diversity.

By share, this clonotype ranks as medium-sized (0.01 to 0.1%). Its matching antigen is unknown. Profiling that covered TCR beta VDJ and CDR3 relied on genomic DNA as its template. TCRdb re-called the reads with MiXCR, one entry per CDR3 protein. The sample lists 200,000 to 250,000 distinct CDR3 sequences, 34% occurring once. Germline values: CDR1 SNHLY, CDR2 FYNNEI. This CDR3 comprises 14 residues. Trimming shortened V by 2 bases and J by 3 bases, and 10 bases separated the two germline ends. The sequence was obtained from a human donor in good health, serving as a control. The J gene is TRBJ1-1, the V gene TRBV2, with a tentative D call TRBD1 (5 bases). The source material was sorted CD4+, CD8+, or CD8+CD57+ T cells (not recorded which) from PBMCs. The CDR3 region is CASSEQGRDTEAFF. The CDR3 bases are TGTGCCAGCAGTGAACAGGGCAGGGACACTGAAGCTTTCTTT.